This T cell receptor beta chain is from a study of cytomegalovirus exposure and HLA in healthy donors. Study findings and constraints: Sequencing probably produced one cluster of sequence variants that were highly shared.

The CDR3 spans 16 residues. V lost 0 bases and J lost 6, with 15 bases in between. Germline V gene lookup returns CDR1 SGHRS and CDR2 YFSETQ. Vbeta (60) and Jbeta (13) primers were used in the PCR. Here immunoSEQ multiplex PCR was the method, and the copy in TCRdb shows in-frame clones only, minus some. This sample has 100,000 to 150,000 clones, with around 80% found just once. Of note for this clone: Antigen unknown.

Sample: PBMCs. The sequence was obtained from a female donor in good health and CMV-seronegative. The chain carries TRBV5-1 and TRBJ2-2; possible D gene TRBD2, 5 bases. CDR3 nucleotides: TGCGCCAGCAGCTTGGCCCGGGGAACAAACGCCGGGGAGCTGTTTTTT. Amino acid sequence: CASSLARGTNAGELFF.